Listed here are 6 T cell receptor beta chains from one sample, sequenced in a study of low-dose radiotherapy and immunotherapy resistance in tumors. Gene-specific TRAV and TRBV primers were used for first-strand cDNA, covering alpha and beta chains. A constant-region primer paired with the V-primer adapter amplified TCRs over about 20 PCR cycles. TCRdb reprocessed the reads with MiXCR, giving one entry per CDR3 protein. The sample has 35,000 to 50,000 distinct CDR3 sequences; roughly 28% are singletons. Stated time point: before trial treatment. Sample: PBMCs, taken before treatment. These receptors came from a male donor with gallbladder cancer.

This clonotype was counted ten times or more. The chain has TRBV7-9 and TRBJ1-1; D remains ambiguous. The CDR3 is made up of 12 amino acids. Germline V gene data show CDR1 as SEHNR and CDR2 as FQNEAQ (reference sequence). Deletions cut 4 bases from V and 6 bases from J, with 9 bases between. CDR3 in DNA: TGTGCCAGCAGCTGGGATTCCCCTGAAGCTTTCTTT. It encodes CASSWDSPEAFF.

Only a few counts were recorded for this clonotype. CDR3 DNA: TGTGCCAGCAATACCAGGGGGAACTACTCACCCCTCCACTTT. Translated, it gives CASNTRGNYSPLHF. V usage is TRBV12-3 or TRBV12-4 and J usage is TRBJ1-6; 7 bases are a match to TRBD1. Trimming removed 7 bases from V and 10 bases from J; junction bases left unmatched: 10. The CDR3 length is 14 residues.

The rearrangement uses TRBV12-3 or TRBV12-4 and TRBJ1-5, with 9 bases matching TRBD1. The CDR3 extends over 14 amino acids. Trimming cost V 5 bases and J 6 bases; bases outside gene matches: 5. The CDR3: CASSTQGASQPQHF. The CDR3 nucleotides read TGTGCCAGCAGTACACAGGGGGCCTCTCAGCCCCAGCATTTT.

At least ten counts were recorded for this clonotype. The chain is built from TRBV27 and TRBJ2-4; D could derive from TRBD1 or TRBD2 (5 bases each). Germline lookup yields CDR1 MNHEY and CDR2 SMNVEV (reference sequence). Deletions cut 1 base from V and 9 bases from J, with 16 bases between. The CDR3 contains 15 residues. The CDR3 nucleotides are TGTGCCAGCAGTTTATATTCCCAGGGTGGGAGCATTCAGTACTTC. It yields the protein CASSLYSQGGSIQYF.

There are many counts of this clonotype. CDR3 bases: TGCGCCAGCAGCTTTAAGGGGTCCAGCACAGATACGCAGTATTTT. Translated: CASSFKGSSTDTQYF. J is TRBJ2-3 and V is TRBV5-1, with TRBD1 as a possible D gene (5 bases). Germline V lookup: CDR1 SGHRS, CDR2 YFSETQ. Trimming pared 2 bases from V and 0 bases from J, leaving 10 bases between. The CDR3 consists of 15 residues.

This clonotype was observed at least ten times. The chain links TRBV2 to TRBJ2-3; D not resolved. Germline-derived CDR1 and CDR2 are SNHLY and FYNNEI. V lost 6 bases and J 3 bases, leaving 13 bases between the germline ends. The CDR3 consists of 14 residues. The CDR3 protein is CASSGSGGTDTQYF. In DNA, the CDR3 is TGTGCCAGCAGCGGGTCAGGTGGGACAGATACGCAGTATTTT. The full variable domain, rest sourced from reference TRBV2 and TRBJ2-3, is EPEVTQTPSHQVTQMGQEVILRCVPISNHLYFYWYRQILGQKVEFLVSFYNNEISEKSEIFDDQFSVERPDGSNFTLKIRSTKLEDSAMYFCASSGSGGTDTQYFGPGTRLTVL.